The rows below give T cell receptor beta chains drawn from one sample of a study of OX40 agonist ivuxolimab in advanced cancers. The method was immunoSEQ multiplex PCR; TCRdb's version includes in-frame clones alone and lacks a portion of them. The table records 50,000 to 65,000 clones, about 93% of them present only once. Specimen: CD4+ or CD8+ T cells sorted from blood, collected in a trial of the OX40 agonist ivuxolimab. All receptors derive from an adult with an advanced solid tumor such as melanoma, head and neck, liver or kidney cancer. Each CDR3 is given with its conserved first and last residue. D genes are given only for firm matches. Part of the rows lack a size; the others show once, few, many or a class for expanded clones.

cdr3_aa cdr3_nt v_call d_call j_call cdr3_length clone_size
CASSLGPSDTQYF TGTGCCAGCAGCTTAGGGCCGTCAGATACGCAGTATTTT TRBV7-6 NA TRBJ2-3 13 NA
CASSQDRDTYFYGYTF TGTGCCAGCAGCCAAGATAGGGACACCTACTTCTATGGCTACACCTTC TRBV14 NA TRBJ1-2 16 NA
CASSGEQGNTGELFF TGCGCCAGCAGTGGAGAGCAGGGCAACACCGGGGAGCTGTTTTTT TRBV10-1 NA TRBJ2-2 15 NA
CASSQNRTGTLAETQYF TGCGCCAGCAGCCAGAACCGAACAGGGACTCTAGCGGAGACCCAGTACTTC TRBV4-3 NA TRBJ2-5 17 NA
CASSLENNGSYEQYF TGTGCCAGCAGTTTAGAAAATAATGGCTCCTACGAGCAGTACTTC TRBV27 NA TRBJ2-7 15 NA
CAISDPGTRPYGYTF TGTGCCATCAGTGACCCGGGGACCAGACCCTATGGCTACACCTTC TRBV10-3 NA TRBJ1-2 15 few
CASSLRLAGGHPYNEQFF TGTGCCAGCAGCTTAAGACTAGCGGGAGGGCATCCCTACAATGAGCAGTTCTTC TRBV7-3 TRBD2 TRBJ2-1 18 once
CASSQVHQEPGELFF TGCGCCAGCAGCCAAGTCCATCAGGAGCCCGGGGAGCTGTTTTTT TRBV4-3 NA TRBJ2-2 15 NA
CASSLGGTSTDTQYF TGTGCCAGTAGCCTCGGGGGAACTAGCACAGATACGCAGTATTTT TRBV19 NA TRBJ2-3 15 NA
CATSSDIGVNTEAFF TGTGCCACCAGCAGTGACATCGGCGTGAACACTGAAGCTTTCTTT TRBV15 NA TRBJ1-1 15 NA
CASSSTLGDTEAFF TGCGCCAGCAGCTCAACACTAGGGGACACTGAAGCTTTCTTT TRBV4-1 NA TRBJ1-1 14 NA
CASSRGESYEQYF TGCGCCAGCAGCAGGGGGGAGAGTTACGAGCAGTACTTC TRBV5-1 NA TRBJ2-7 13 NA
CASSDQGFDEQYF TGTGCCAGCAGCGACCAGGGGTTCGACGAGCAGTACTTC TRBV13 NA TRBJ2-7 13 NA
CASSLGGGQETQYF TGTGCCAGCAGCTTGGGGGGCGGCCAAGAGACCCAGTACTTC TRBV7-6 NA TRBJ2-5 14 NA
CASSVNGDAETQYF TGTGCCAGCAGTGTTAACGGGGATGCGGAGACCCAGTACTTC TRBV7-6 NA TRBJ2-5 14 NA
CASGTGSYEQYF TGTGCCAGCGGGACAGGGTCCTACGAGCAGTACTTC TRBV6-6 TRBD1 TRBJ2-7 12 NA
CASSLAAGINTEAFF TGCGCCAGCAGCTTGGCCGCAGGAATCAACACTGAAGCTTTCTTT TRBV5-1 NA TRBJ1-1 15 medium-sized
CASSLGRNTEAFF TGTGCCAGCAGTTTAGGCAGGAACACTGAAGCTTTCTTT TRBV27 NA TRBJ1-1 13 NA
CAWSGLTVATNEKLFF TGTGCCTGGAGTGGACTGACTGTTGCAACTAATGAAAAACTGTTTTTT TRBV30 NA TRBJ1-4 16 NA
CASSLGLAGWGYNEQFF TGTGCCAGCAGCTTAGGACTAGCGGGTTGGGGTTACAATGAGCAGTTCTTC TRBV7-2 TRBD2 TRBJ2-1 17 NA
CASSLVGPGVNSPLHF TGTGCCAGCAGCTTAGTAGGGCCAGGGGTGAATTCACCCCTCCACTTT TRBV7-2 NA TRBJ1-6 16 once
CASSLISDRGSNEQFF TGTGCCAGCAGTTTAATCTCGGATCGGGGATCGAATGAGCAGTTCTTC TRBV27 NA TRBJ2-1 16 NA
CASSQDDGPYEQYF TGCGCCAGCAGCCAAGATGACGGACCCTACGAGCAGTACTTC TRBV4-1 NA TRBJ2-7 14 NA